Listed here are 9 T cell receptor beta chains from one sample, sequenced in a study of T-cell memory formation after mild COVID-19. TCRdb passed the 5' RACE reads through MiXCR, listing each CDR3 protein once. The repertoire holds about 440,000 distinct CDR3 sequences, with 20% as singletons. Sequences were obtained from PBMCs or a T cell subset sorted from them (not recorded which). The source of these receptors is an adult woman who had mild COVID-19 (a few samples of this study predate the infection). Cell type and time point are not known.

The chain is built from TRBV6-6 and TRBJ1-6; D call uncertain. Germline V gene sequence: CDR1 MNHNY, CDR2 SVGAGI (reference sequence). Trimming removed 2 bases at V and 7 bases at J, with 9 bases between. This CDR3 is 14 amino acids long. In DNA, the CDR3 is TGTGCCAGCAGTTACGACGGACCAAATTCACCCCTCCACTTT. Translated: CASSYDGPNSPLHF.

Only a few counts were recorded for this clonotype. The V and J genes are TRBV7-6 and TRBJ1-4, with D possibly being TRBD1 (5 bases). Germline assignment: CDR1 SGHVS and CDR2 FNYEAQ. This CDR3 is 16 amino acids long. V was clipped by 5 bases and J by 0 bases, with 13 bases between them. CDR3 nucleotide sequence: TGTGCCAGCAGCCCGAGACAGAGAACAACTAATGAAAAACTGTTTTTT. This translates into CASSPRQRTTNEKLFF. The full variable domain, in which reference TRBV7-6 and TRBJ1-4 provide the parts outside the CDR3, is GAGVSQSPRYKVTKRGQDVALRCDPISGHVSLYWYRQALGQGPEFLTYFNYEAQQDKSGLPNDRFSAERPEGSISTLTIQRTEQRDSAMYRCASSPRQRTTNEKLFFGSGTQLSVL.

This clonotype appeared a few times. The V gene is TRBV7-9, the J gene TRBJ2-7, with D uncertain. The germline V gene encodes CDR1 SEHNR and CDR2 FQNEAQ (reference sequence). There are 14 residues in the CDR3. Trimming cost V 0 bases and J 3 bases, with 9 bases left between them. The CDR3, as DNA: TGTGCCAGCAGCTTAGCCGGGCCCTTCTACGAGCAGTACTTC. Protein: CASSLAGPFYEQYF.

In this sample, this clonotype turned up a few times. This chain links TRBV4-1 with TRBJ2-7; 11 bases map to TRBD1. Germline V gene sequence: CDR1 MGHRA, CDR2 YSYEKL. CDR3 length: 14 residues. The junction had 6 bases not matched to a gene; V was cut back by 4 bases and J by 7 bases. The CDR3 DNA sequence: TGCGCCAGCAGCCTGGACAGGGGGCTTGCGGAGCAGTACTTC. Amino acid sequence: CASSLDRGLAEQYF.

This chain links TRBV29-1 with TRBJ1-2, with D unresolved. V lost 4 bases and J 8 bases, leaving 11 bases between the germline ends. Germline V gene sequence: CDR1 SQVTM, CDR2 ANQGSEA. CDR3 size: 11 residues. The DNA for the CDR3 is TGCAGCGTTGCCGTATTGAACGGCTACACCTTC. This encodes CSVAVLNGYTF.

The chain has TRBV20-1 and TRBJ2-7, with TRBD2 matching over 10 bases. The CDR3 is made up of 14 amino acids. With 3 bases clipped from V and 9 bases from J, the junction kept 11 bases outside the gene matches. CDR1 is DFQATT, CDR2 SNEGSKA, per germline (reference sequence). The CDR3: CSARSLAGEGGQYF. As DNA, the CDR3 is TGCAGTGCTAGGTCCCTAGCGGGAGAAGGGGGGCAGTACTTC.

V is TRBV20-1 and J is TRBJ2-1, with a weak D call TRBD2 (6 bases). CDR3 size: 14 residues. V was pared by 6 bases and J by 4 bases, with 16 bases between. Germline V lookup: CDR1 DFQATT, CDR2 SNEGSKA (reference sequence). The CDR3 region is CSAPGDLRYNEQFF. CDR3 in DNA: TGCAGTGCCCCGGGAGACTTGCGATACAATGAGCAGTTCTTC.

This chain joins TRBV5-1 and TRBJ2-7; D unclear. CDR1 and CDR2 from the germline V gene are SGHRS and YFSETQ. The CDR3 covers 12 residues. V dropped 4 bases and J dropped 6 bases, with 11 bases sitting between them. CDR3 sequence (DNA): TGCGCCAGCAGCCTGTCGCTAGGCGAGCAGTACTTC. This sequence encodes CASSLSLGEQYF. The variable domain in full, with the rest retrieved from reference TRBV5-1 and TRBJ2-7, is KAGVTQTPRYLIKTRGQQVTLSCSPISGHRSVSWYQQTPGQGLQFLFEYFSETQRNKGNFPGRFSGRQFSNSRSEMNVSTLELGDSALYLCASSLSLGEQYFGPGTRLTVT.

The chain has TRBV7-2 and TRBJ1-1; 7 nucleotides align to TRBD1. CDR3 length: 13 residues. V lost 5 bases to trimming and J lost 3 bases; unmatched junction nucleotides: 3. The germline V gene encodes CDR1 SGHTA and CDR2 FQGNSA. The DNA of the CDR3 is TGTGCCAGCAGCGGCAGGGGGGACACTGAAGCTTTCTTT. Protein sequence: CASSGRGDTEAFF.